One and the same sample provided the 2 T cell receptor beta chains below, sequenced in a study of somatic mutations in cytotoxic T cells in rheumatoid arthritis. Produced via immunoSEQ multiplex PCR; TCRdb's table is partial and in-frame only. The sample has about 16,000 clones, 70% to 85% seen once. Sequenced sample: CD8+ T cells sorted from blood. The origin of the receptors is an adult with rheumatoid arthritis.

The DNA for the CDR3 is TGTGCCAGCAGCGTAACGACAGGGACTGAAGCTTTCTTT. Protein: CASSVTTGTEAFF. This chain connects TRBV5-6 to TRBJ1-1; 7 bases align to TRBD1. Germline assignment: CDR1 SGHDT and CDR2 YYEEEE. V gave up 4 bases and J gave up 5 bases; unmatched junction bases: 5. The CDR3 has 13 amino acids.

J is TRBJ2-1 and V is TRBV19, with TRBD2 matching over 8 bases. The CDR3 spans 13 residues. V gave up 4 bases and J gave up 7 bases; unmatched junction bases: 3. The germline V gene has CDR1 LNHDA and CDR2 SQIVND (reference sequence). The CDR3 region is CASSTGGVNEQFF. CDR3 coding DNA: TGTGCCAGTAGTACCGGGGGGGTAAATGAGCAGTTCTTC. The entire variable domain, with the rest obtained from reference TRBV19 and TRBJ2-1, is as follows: DGGITQSPKYLFRKEGQNVTLSCEQNLNHDAMYWYRQDPGQGLRLIYYSQIVNDFQKGDIAEGYSVSREKKESFPLTVTSAQKNPTAFYLCASSTGGVNEQFFGPGTRLTVL.